This TCR beta chain derives from a study of response to subunit inactivated influenza vaccine. Whole-study findings and limits: The authors suggested that every seasonal influenza vaccination recruits few new T cells.

There are 13 residues in the CDR3. V was trimmed by 1 base and J by 1 base, leaving 4 bases between them. Germline V gene data show CDR1 as SGHDN and CDR2 as FVKESK. Notes on this clonotype: Its antigen is currently unknown.

TCRdb independently ran MiXCR on the RT-PCR reads; one entry per CDR3 protein. The sample consists of 750,000 to 850,000 distinct CDR3 sequences, less than 20% of them appearing once. The sample in question was PBMCs from blood, obtained about 5 days after vaccination. The source is a man aged 50 to 59 who received an inactivated influenza vaccine. The chain joins TRBV14 to TRBJ2-5; D ambiguous. CDR3 sequence: CASSQVIQETQYF. CDR3 in DNA: TGTGCCAGCAGCCAAGTAATCCAAGAGACCCAGTACTTC.